This is a list of T cell receptor beta chains from one sample in a study of cytomegalovirus exposure and HLA in healthy donors. Measured with immunoSEQ multiplex PCR; TCRdb has only the in-frame clones, and not every one. The data show about 210,000 clones, and the top ten clones hold approximately 1%. The sequencing sample was made of PBMCs. Receptors were obtained from a woman aged 25-40 years in good health and CMV-seropositive. Both conserved end residues are part of each CDR3. A D gene is named only where the DNA matches it firmly.

>TRBJ2-7|TRBV6-6|TRBD1
TGTGCCAGCAGTTACGACAGGGGGTACGAGCAGTACTTC
CASSYDRGYEQYF
>TRBJ1-5|TRBV27|TRBD1
TGTGCCAGCAGTACAGGGGATCAGCCCCAGCATTTT
CASSTGDQPQHF
>TRBJ1-1|TRBV6-1|-
TGTGCCAGCAGTGTGGAGGGAAACACTGAAGCTTTCTTT
CASSVEGNTEAFF
>TRBJ1-2|TRBV5-1|TRBD1
TGCGCCAGCAGCTTGGGCGGGACAGGGACCTTCTATGGCTACACCTTC
CASSLGGTGTFYGYTF
>TRBJ2-7|TRBV10-1|TRBD2
TGCGCCAGCAGTGATGTAGCGGGAGGGCCAGGGGAGCAGTACTTC
CASSDVAGGPGEQYF
>TRBJ1-1|TRBV2|TRBD1
TGTGCCAGCACCTCGACAGGGTGGACTGAAGCTTTCTTT
CASTSTGWTEAFF
>TRBJ1-5|TRBV19|-
TGTGCCAGTAGTATCCGACAGCCCAATCAGCCCCAGCATTTT
CASSIRQPNQPQHF
>TRBJ2-7|TRBV6-5|-
TGTGCCAGCAGTTACGGCGGCTCCTACGAGCAGTACTTC
CASSYGGSYEQYF
>TRBJ1-5|TRBV19|TRBD1
TGTGCCAGTATCGGGGAGAACAGGGGTGCCCAGCCCCAGCATTTT
CASIGENRGAQPQHF
>TRBJ2-7|TRBV27|TRBD2
TGTGCCAGCAGTGTTATGCCTAGCGGTACCTACGAGCAGTACTTC
CASSVMPSGTYEQYF
>TRBJ2-7|TRBV9|TRBD1
TGTGCCAGCAGCGTAGGGACAGGGCAGGCCTACGAGCAGTACTTC
CASSVGTGQAYEQYF
>TRBJ2-1|TRBV14|TRBD2
TGTGCCAGCAGCCAAGTTTATCATGGGCTAGCGGGACCATACAATGAGCAGTTCTTC
CASSQVYHGLAGPYNEQFF
>TRBJ2-1|TRBV18|TRBD1
TGTGCCAGCTCACCACCGACAGGGAGATACGATGAGCAGTTCTTC
CASSPPTGRYDEQFF
>TRBJ2-7|TRBV5-1|TRBD2
TGCGCCAGCGCAACACTAGCGGGGAGCTCCTACGAGCAGTACTTC
CASATLAGSSYEQYF
>TRBJ2-7|TRBV5-1|TRBD1
TGCGCCAGCAGCCCCGGACAGGGCACGGGGGAGCAGTACTTC
CASSPGQGTGEQYF
>TRBJ2-1|TRBV4-1|-
TGCGCCAGCAGCGGGGGGTGGGGTGGTAGCCGCAATGAGCAGTTCTTC
CASSGGWGGSRNEQFF
>TRBJ2-7|TRBV21-1|-
TGTGCCAGCAGCTGGAGACAGGGGTCCGAGCAGTACTTC
CASSWRQGSEQYF
>TRBJ2-3|TRBV7-9|-
TGTGCCAGCAGCCCACGGTGGGATACGCAGTATTTT
CASSPRWDTQYF
>TRBJ2-3|TRBV7-2|TRBD2
TGTGCCAGCAGCTGGACTAGCGCAGATACGCAGTATTTT
CASSWTSADTQYF
>TRBJ2-5|TRBV30|-
TGTGCCTGGAGTTGGTCAGAAGAGACCCAGTACTTC
CAWSWSEETQYF
>TRBJ2-1|TRBV7-2|-
TGTGCCAGCAGAGATGGGGCTAATGAGCAGTTCTTC
CASRDGANEQFF
>TRBJ2-1|TRBV11-3|TRBD2
TGTGCCAGCAGCCGATCACTAGCGGGAGTGAGGAATGAGCAGTTCTTC
CASSRSLAGVRNEQFF
>TRBJ1-2|TRBV28|TRBD1
TGTGCCAGCATAATCTCCCAGGGGGCGCAGGGGGGTGACTATGGCTACACCTTC
CASIISQGAQGGDYGYTF
>TRBJ2-1|TRBV29-1|-
TGCAGCGCCCTAGACCCCAGCTCCTACAATGAGCAGTTCTTC
CSALDPSSYNEQFF
>TRBJ1-3|TRBV14|-
TGTGCCAGCAGCCAAGCAGGGGGAAACACCATATATTTT
CASSQAGGNTIYF
>TRBJ1-1|TRBV25-1|TRBD1
TGTGCCAGCAGTGATCGACAGGGGCTAGCGTACACTGAAGCTTTCTTT
CASSDRQGLAYTEAFF
>TRBJ1-2|TRBV28|-
TGTGCCAGCAGTTTAAACGGTGACTATGGCTACACCTTC
CASSLNGDYGYTF
>TRBJ2-5|TRBV10-1|TRBD2
TGCGCCAGCACGTCTAGCGGACAAGAGACCCAGTACTTC
CASTSSGQETQYF
>TRBJ2-1|TRBV5-4|-
TGTGCCAGCAGCTTGGACTCGCGGGGGCAGGCAGGGGAGCAGTTCTTC
CASSLDSRGQAGEQFF
>TRBJ1-4|TRBV5-1|-
TGCGCCAGCAGCTCACGTCTTACAGGGTCCGAAGAAAAACTGTTTTTT
CASSSRLTGSEEKLFF
>TRBJ2-2|TRBV4-1|-
TGCGCCAGCAGCCAAGATTGGAGTGGCTCCGGGGAGCTGTTTTTT
CASSQDWSGSGELFF
>TRBJ1-5|TRBV12-5|-
TGTGCTAGTGGTTTGGCCCAGGGGTATAGCAATCAGCCCCAGCATTTT
CASGLAQGYSNQPQHF
>TRBJ1-5|TRBV2|TRBD1
TGTGCCAGCGGGACAGAGATAGATCAGCCCCAGCATTTT
CASGTEIDQPQHF
>TRBJ2-3|TRBV27|TRBD2
TGTGCCAGCAGTTTATCGTTGGGACTAGCGGGAGTCAGAGATACGCAGTATTTT
CASSLSLGLAGVRDTQYF
>TRBJ2-7|TRBV7-2|TRBD1
TGTGCCAGCAGCTTAGGACAGGGAAGGGCCTACGAGCAGTACTTC
CASSLGQGRAYEQYF
>TRBJ1-1|TRBV15|-
TGTGCCACCAGCAGAGGCATAGTCACAGCCCGAAACACTGAAGCTTTCTTT
CATSRGIVTARNTEAFF
>TRBJ2-7|TRBV28|TRBD1
TGTGCCAGCAGCCCCGGGGACAGTCTACAGCAGTACTTC
CASSPGDSLQQYF
>TRBJ1-1|TRBV5-1|-
TGCGCCAGCAGCGTAGCACCAGGGGCGAACACTGAAGCTTTCTTT
CASSVAPGANTEAFF
>TRBJ2-7|TRBV18|-
TGTGCCAGCTCACCACCCCGGACAGTATCCTACGAGCAGTACTTC
CASSPPRTVSYEQYF